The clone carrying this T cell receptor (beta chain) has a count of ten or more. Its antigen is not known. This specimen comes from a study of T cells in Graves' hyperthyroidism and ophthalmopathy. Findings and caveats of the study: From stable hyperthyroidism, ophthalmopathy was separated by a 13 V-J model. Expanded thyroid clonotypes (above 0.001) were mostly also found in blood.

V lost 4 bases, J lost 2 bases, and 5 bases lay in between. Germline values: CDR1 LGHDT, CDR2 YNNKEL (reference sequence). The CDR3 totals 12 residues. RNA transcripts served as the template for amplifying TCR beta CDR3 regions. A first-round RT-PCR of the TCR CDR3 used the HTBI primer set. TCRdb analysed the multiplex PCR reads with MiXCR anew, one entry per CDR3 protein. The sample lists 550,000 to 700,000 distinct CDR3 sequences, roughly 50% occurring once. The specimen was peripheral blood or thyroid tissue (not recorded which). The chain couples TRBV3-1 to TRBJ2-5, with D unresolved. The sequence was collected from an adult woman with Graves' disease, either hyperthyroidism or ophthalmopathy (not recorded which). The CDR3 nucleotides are TGTGCCAGCAGCCGCCGACAAGAGACCCAGTACTTC. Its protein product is CASSRRQETQYF.